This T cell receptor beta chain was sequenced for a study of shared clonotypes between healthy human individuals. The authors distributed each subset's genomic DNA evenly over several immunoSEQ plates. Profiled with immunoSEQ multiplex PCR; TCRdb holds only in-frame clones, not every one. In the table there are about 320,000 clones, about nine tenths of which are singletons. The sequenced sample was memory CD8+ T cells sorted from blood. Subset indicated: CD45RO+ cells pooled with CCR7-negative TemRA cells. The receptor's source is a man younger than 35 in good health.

CDR3 nucleotides: TGTGCCAGCAGCTCCGCGACAGTTAACTATGGCTACACCTTC. Residues: CASSSATVNYGYTF. This chain uses TRBV5-6 with TRBJ1-2; TRBD1 might be the D (5 bases). The CDR3 contains 14 residues. V was pared by 3 bases and J by 1 base, with 10 bases between. From germline, CDR1 is SGHDT and CDR2 YYEEEE. Complete variable domain (other parts from reference TRBV5-6 and TRBJ1-2): DAGVTQSPTHLIKTRGQQVTLRCSPKSGHDTVSWYQQALGQGPQFIFQYYEEEERQRGNFPDRFSGHQFPNYSSELNVNALLLGDSALYLCASSSATVNYGYTFGSGTRLTVV.